Listed here are 27 T cell receptor beta chains from one sample, sequenced in a study of T cells in localized non-small cell lung cancer. TCRdb's table, derived via immunoSEQ multiplex PCR, lists solely in-frame clones and lacks some. Of tens of thousands of clones listed, approximately 84% are singletons. The material sequenced was PBMCs, taken before any cancer treatment. Receptor source: a man between 40 and 75 years old with stage II lung adenocarcinoma.

The chain recombines TRBV5-5 with TRBJ2-1; D gene uncertain. Trimming removed 0 bases at V and 8 bases at J, with 12 bases between. Germline V gene lookup returns CDR1 SGHKS and CDR2 YYEKEE (reference sequence). CDR3 length equals 14 residues. The DNA for the CDR3 is TGTGCCAGCAGCTTGGGTTCCAGGAACGATGAGCAGTTCTTC. Residues: CASSLGSRNDEQFF.

The chain combines TRBV6-6 with TRBJ1-2; D is perhaps TRBD1 (5 bases). Germline CDR1 is MNHNY and CDR2 is SVGAGI (reference sequence). This CDR3 contains 15 residues. V was shortened by 0 bases and J by 3 bases, with 11 bases between the two germline ends. CDR3 loop: CASSYSLGLDYGYTF. CDR3 in DNA: TGTGCCAGCAGTTACTCCTTGGGGCTGGACTATGGCTACACCTTC.

The gene calls are TRBV11-2 and TRBJ1-2; the D is unclear. The CDR3 spans 13 residues. Germline V gene sequence: CDR1 SGHAT, CDR2 FQNNGV. V shed 5 bases and J shed 2 bases, with 9 bases lying between them. CDR3 DNA: TGTGCCAGCAGCCCGGACGGGAACTATGGCTACACCTTC. It translates to CASSPDGNYGYTF.

The J gene is TRBJ2-5, the V gene TRBV5-1; D gene unclear. From germline, CDR1 is SGHRS and CDR2 YFSETQ. The length of the CDR3 is 13 residues. V was cut by 0 bases and J by 5 bases, with 8 bases left in between. CDR3 sequence (DNA): TGCGCCAGCAGCTTGGAAAGTCGGGAGACCCAGTACTTC. Translated: CASSLESRETQYF.

The chain employs TRBV2 and TRBJ2-5; D call uncertain. CDR3 size: 14 residues. Trimming stripped 3 bases from V and 1 base from J, with 9 bases between. CDR1 is SNHLY and CDR2 is FYNNEI in the germline V gene. The chain's CDR3 is CASSDRRSQETQYF. The CDR3 bases are TGTGCCAGCAGTGACAGACGGTCCCAAGAGACCCAGTACTTC.

This chain links TRBV18 with TRBJ2-7; 8 bases are a match to TRBD1. Unmatched junction bases numbered 1, after V lost 1 base and J lost 2 bases. CDR1 and CDR2 (germline): KGHSH, LQKENI. The CDR3 loop spans 14 amino acids. CDR3 sequence: CASSPRQGTYEQYF. CDR3 DNA sequence: TGTGCCAGCTCACCACGACAGGGGACCTACGAGCAGTACTTC.

The rearrangement joins TRBV19 to TRBJ1-4; 8 bases align to TRBD1. V lost 5 bases to trimming and J lost 5 bases; unmatched junction nucleotides: 4. Germline assignment: CDR1 LNHDA and CDR2 SQIVND (reference sequence). The CDR3 is 14 residues long. The CDR3 protein is CASSPRGQNEKLFF. In DNA form, the CDR3 reads TGTGCCAGTAGTCCCAGGGGGCAGAATGAAAAACTGTTTTTT. Full variable domain (remainder filled in from reference TRBV19 and TRBJ1-4): DGGITQSPKYLFRKEGQNVTLSCEQNLNHDAMYWYRQDPGQGLRLIYYSQIVNDFQKGDIAEGYSVSREKKESFPLTVTSAQKNPTAFYLCASSPRGQNEKLFFGSGTQLSVL.

This clone occurred a few times. The V call is TRBV6-6, the J call TRBJ1-2; 7 positions match TRBD1. Per the germline V gene, CDR1 is MNHNY and CDR2 is SVGAGI (reference sequence). CDR3 length: 14 residues. Losses at the gene ends were 5 bases for V and 3 bases for J; bases not matched to a gene: 6. CDR3 bases: TGTGCCAGCAGTAATACAGGGGCCCACTATGGCTACACCTTC. Residues: CASSNTGAHYGYTF.

The chain recombines TRBV28 with TRBJ1-2; 7 positions match TRBD1. CDR1 is MDHEN, CDR2 SYDVKM, per germline. The J segment lost 3 bases and the V segment lost 6 bases, leaving 7 bases of the junction unmatched. This CDR3 contains 14 residues. The CDR3 region has the DNA TGTGCCAGCAGCCCGGGACAGACCTACTATGGCTACACCTTC. Its translation: CASSPGQTYYGYTF.

The chain recombines TRBV19 with TRBJ1-2; D perhaps matches TRBD1 (5 bases). This CDR3 spans 13 amino acids. The V gene lost 7 bases and the J gene lost 6 bases, with 15 bases spanning the gap. Germline V gene sequence: CDR1 LNHDA, CDR2 SQIVND (reference sequence). The CDR3 DNA reads TGTGCCAGTATAAGCGGGACGGTTAATGGCTACACCTTC. Translated: CASISGTVNGYTF.

The chain recombines TRBV7-9 with TRBJ2-3; 8 bases agree with TRBD2. The CDR3 contains 17 residues. Germline lookup yields CDR1 SEHNR and CDR2 FQNEAQ (reference sequence). Trimming cost V 5 bases and J 4 bases; bases outside gene matches: 14. The CDR3 sequence: CASSLSYQAGAPDTQYF. DNA of the CDR3: TGTGCCAGCAGCCTATCCTATCAAGCGGGAGCACCAGATACGCAGTATTTT. Full variable domain (outside the CDR3, taken from reference TRBV7-9 and TRBJ2-3): DTGVSQNPRHKITKRGQNVTFRCDPISEHNRLYWYRQTLGQGPEFLTYFQNEAQLEKSRLLSDRFSAERPKGSFSTLEIQRTEQGDSAMYLCASSLSYQAGAPDTQYFGPGTRLTVL.

This sequence joins TRBV10-2 and TRBJ2-7; 12 bases agree with TRBD2. Per germline, CDR1 WSHSY and CDR2 SAAADI. Trimming took 6 bases from V and 4 from J; bases not matched to a gene: 4. The CDR3 spans 14 residues. CDR3 sequence (DNA): TGCGCCAGCAGGACTAGCGGGAGAAGTTACGAGCAGTACTTC. Protein product: CASRTSGRSYEQYF.

This chain links TRBV19 with TRBJ1-1, with TRBD1 matching over 9 bases. V shed 5 bases and J 4 bases; nucleotides not matched to a gene: 11. Germline V gene data show CDR1 as LNHDA and CDR2 as SQIVND (reference sequence). The CDR3 consists of 16 residues. As DNA, the CDR3 is TGTGCCAGTAGTCCTCCTCCGGGACAGGGTAGCACTGAAGCTTTCTTT. Amino acids: CASSPPPGQGSTEAFF.

The chain carries TRBV4-2 and TRBJ1-1; 7 nucleotides agree with TRBD1. The trim removed 1 base at V and 0 bases at J, leaving 8 bases unmatched. This CDR3 has 17 amino acids. The V gene's germline CDR1 is LGHNA and CDR2 YNFKEQ. The CDR3 sequence is CASSQGSGGPMNTEAFF. The CDR3 DNA reads TGTGCCAGCAGCCAAGGTTCAGGGGGACCGATGAACACTGAAGCTTTCTTT.

This clone appeared a single time. The chain combines TRBV5-4 with TRBJ2-7; TRBD1 might be the D (6 bases). Between the trimmed V and J ends, which lost 4 bases and 3 bases, there was a span of 11 bases. Germline V gives CDR1 SGHNT, CDR2 YYREEE (reference sequence). The CDR3 loop spans 13 amino acids. CDR3 in amino acids: CASSADSDYEQYF. CDR3 nucleotides: TGTGCCAGCAGCGCGGACAGCGACTACGAGCAGTACTTC. Using reference TRBV5-4 and TRBJ2-7 for the parts outside the CDR3, the full variable domain is ETGVTQSPTHLIKTRGQQVTLRCSSQSGHNTVSWYQQALGQGPQFIFQYYREEENGRGNFPPRFSGLQFPNYSSELNVNALELDDSALYLCASSADSDYEQYFGPGTRLTVT.

Only one count was recorded for this clone. In DNA, the CDR3 is TGTGCCAGCAGCCCTTTTGATAGCGGGAGTTACGAGCAGTACTTC. Translation: CASSPFDSGSYEQYF. The chain joins TRBV5-4 to TRBJ2-7; TRBD2 aligns across 9 bases. Unmatched junction bases numbered 9, after V lost 4 bases and J lost 4 bases. There are 15 residues in the CDR3. CDR1 is SGHNT and CDR2 is YYREEE in the germline V gene (reference sequence).

This clone showed up just once. The rearrangement links TRBV20-1 to TRBJ1-1; D is uncertain. The V gene's germline CDR1 is DFQATT and CDR2 SNEGSKA (reference sequence). This CDR3 contains 11 residues. In nucleotides, the CDR3 is TGCAGCGGAGGGTGGGAGACTGAAGCTTTCTTT. This codes for CSGGWETEAFF.

The V call is TRBV11-3, the J call TRBJ1-1, with D possibly matching TRBD1 (5 bases). Trimming stripped 1 base from V and 8 bases from J, with 14 bases between. The CDR3 length is 14 residues. CDR1 is SGHNT, CDR2 YENEEA, per germline. CDR3 amino acids: CASSLVGAGTEAFF. The CDR3 DNA reads TGTGCCAGCAGCTTAGTTGGCGCAGGGACCGAAGCTTTCTTT.

The chain combines TRBV30 with TRBJ1-2, with 7 bases identical to TRBD1. Germline V gene data show CDR1 as GTSNPN and CDR2 as SVGIG (reference sequence). CDR3 size: 12 residues. V dropped 1 base and J dropped 6; count of bases not matched to a gene: 2. CDR3 sequence: CAWSGGGHGYTF. CDR3 bases: TGTGCCTGGAGTGGAGGGGGCCATGGCTACACCTTC.

V and J are TRBV19 and TRBJ1-2; the match to TRBD1 covers 7 bases. The ends lost 5 bases at V and 1 base at J; junction bases unmatched: 7. This CDR3 has 15 amino acids. The V gene's germline CDR1 is LNHDA and CDR2 SQIVND (reference sequence). The CDR3 region has the DNA TGTGCCAGTAGTCCCCAAACAGGGGTTAACTATGGCTACACCTTC. Amino acids: CASSPQTGVNYGYTF.

This clone appeared a single time. The rearrangement links TRBV27 to TRBJ1-1, with 7 bases lining up with TRBD1. CDR3 length: 14 amino acids. V dropped 6 bases and J dropped 1; count of bases not matched to a gene: 5. Germline V gene data show CDR1 as MNHEY and CDR2 as SMNVEV (reference sequence). CDR3 sequence (DNA): TGTGCCAGCAGATTTGACAGGGAGAACACTGAAGCTTTCTTT. Protein sequence: CASRFDRENTEAFF.

Worth noting for this clone: This same CDR3 is encoded by further DNA sequences in the sample. The V gene is TRBV19, the J gene TRBJ2-1; D is unclear. The V gene lost 3 bases and the J gene lost 5 bases, with 8 bases spanning the gap. Germline assignment: CDR1 LNHDA and CDR2 SQIVND (reference sequence). There are 13 residues in the CDR3. The CDR3 DNA sequence: TGTGCCAGTAGTATGGGAACAGACAATGAGCAGTTCTTC. This translates into CASSMGTDNEQFF.

The chain carries TRBV30 and TRBJ2-5; either TRBD1 or TRBD2 may supply D (5 bases each). This CDR3 is 14 amino acids long. V lost 5 bases and J 5 bases, leaving 18 bases between the germline ends. Germline CDR1 GTSNPN, CDR2 SVGIG (reference sequence). CDR3: CAWATGGPGETQYF. The CDR3 nucleotides read TGTGCCTGGGCAACAGGAGGCCCGGGGGAGACCCAGTACTTC.

The V call is TRBV6-5, the J call TRBJ1-1; 8 nucleotides line up with TRBD1. The germline gives CDR1 MNHEY, CDR2 SVGAGI. The CDR3 length is 14 residues. Trimming removed 5 bases from V and 4 bases from J; junction bases left unmatched: 6. The CDR3 sequence: CASSRTGKATEAFF. The CDR3 DNA sequence: TGTGCCAGCAGTCGGACAGGGAAGGCCACTGAAGCTTTCTTT.

The chain uses TRBV4-1 and TRBJ2-3; D remains unclear. The CDR3 extends over 16 amino acids. Germline V lookup: CDR1 MGHRA, CDR2 YSYEKL. Deletions cut 0 bases from V and 1 base from J, with 11 bases between. For the CDR3, the DNA is TGCGCCAGCAGCCAAGAGCAATCGCCGCGCACAGATACGCAGTATTTT. As protein: CASSQEQSPRTDTQYF.

The chain carries TRBV15 and TRBJ1-6; no firm D call. Trimming left V 0 bases short and J 9 bases short, with 9 bases between. Germline V gene sequence: CDR1 LNHNV, CDR2 YYDKDF (reference sequence). The CDR3 runs to 14 residues. The CDR3 DNA follows: TGTGCCACCAGCAGAGATAGATTAGGTTCACCCCTCCACTTT. It is translated as CATSRDRLGSPLHF. Filled out from reference TRBV15 and TRBJ1-6, the complete variable domain reads DAMVIQNPRYQVTQFGKPVTLSCSQTLNHNVMYWYQQKSSQAPKLLFHYYDKDFNNEADTPDNFQSRRPNTSFCFLDIRSPGLGDTAMYLCATSRDRLGSPLHFGNGTRLTVT.

The chain recombines TRBV4-2 with TRBJ1-4; 7 nucleotides agree with TRBD1. The V and J ends lost 7 bases and 7 bases, in that order; junction bases with no gene match: 9. There are 14 residues in the CDR3. Germline CDR1 and CDR2: LGHNA and YNFKEQ. The CDR3 reads CASKMQGGGEKLFF. The CDR3 nucleotides are TGTGCCAGCAAAATGCAGGGGGGTGGTGAAAAACTGTTTTTT.